This is a list of T cell receptor beta chains from one sample in a study of memory CD4+ T cells and cytomegalovirus serostatus. Method: immunoSEQ multiplex PCR; TCRdb's copy keeps in-frame clones and lacks some. The sample shows some 95,000 clones, approximately 80% of them seen only once. Source material: memory CD4+ T cells from blood. The receptors were sampled from an adult in good health and CMV-seropositive. Each CDR3 is given without its conserved first and last residue.

v_gene: TRBV18
j_gene: TRBJ2-6
CDR3aa: ASSPPGGSGANVLT

v_gene: TRBV19
j_gene: TRBJ2-7
CDR3aa: ASSIAAGALEQY

v_gene: TRBV5-4
j_gene: TRBJ2-3
CDR3aa: ASKGSGHSTDTQY

v_gene: TRBV6-5
j_gene: TRBJ1-2
CDR3aa: ATLDHYGYT

v_gene: TRBV20-1
j_gene: TRBJ2-7
CDR3aa: SAREREQY

v_gene: TRBV5-4
j_gene: TRBJ2-5
CDR3aa: ASSFDPKETQY

v_gene: TRBV6-1
j_gene: TRBJ2-2
CDR3aa: ASTHGHLNTGELF

v_gene: TRBV28
j_gene: TRBJ2-3
CDR3aa: ASSGRTGLAARDTQY

v_gene: TRBV15
j_gene: TRBJ2-7
CDR3aa: ATSRDLASREQY

v_gene: TRBV28
j_gene: TRBJ2-5
CDR3aa: ASSPRGTQY

v_gene: TRBV30
j_gene: TRBJ2-3
CDR3aa: AWRLAGRTDTQY

v_gene: TRBV5-1
j_gene: TRBJ1-1
CDR3aa: ASSRSWGPNTEAF

v_gene: TRBV10-3
j_gene: TRBJ2-3
CDR3aa: AIQDPSTDTQY

v_gene: TRBV6-1
j_gene: TRBJ1-2
CDR3aa: ASSEYSGIANYGYT

v_gene: TRBV5-4
j_gene: TRBJ2-4
CDR3aa: ASSSRTTGFTNIQY

v_gene: TRBV30
j_gene: TRBJ2-5
CDR3aa: AWSHPPGQGQETQY

v_gene: TRBV29-1
j_gene: TRBJ2-3
CDR3aa: SVRTSGRGDTQY

v_gene: TRBV5-4
j_gene: TRBJ1-3
CDR3aa: ASSRLSGQRTLVGTIY

v_gene: TRBV10-2
j_gene: TRBJ2-5
CDR3aa: ASSDLVDYQETQY

v_gene: TRBV7-2
j_gene: TRBJ1-6
CDR3aa: ASSLGVAYNSPLH

v_gene: TRBV6-4
j_gene: TRBJ1-5
CDR3aa: ASSAQLNQPQH

v_gene: TRBV11-1
j_gene: TRBJ2-7
CDR3aa: ASSLAISGNSYEQY

v_gene: TRBV29-1
j_gene: TRBJ2-3
CDR3aa: SSSPGQNTDTQY

v_gene: TRBV6-1
j_gene: TRBJ2-5
CDR3aa: ASSERSRGETQY

v_gene: TRBV19
j_gene: TRBJ2-2
CDR3aa: ASSPQGGTGELF

v_gene: TRBV5-1
j_gene: TRBJ2-7
CDR3aa: ASSPGQGPYEQY

v_gene: TRBV2
j_gene: TRBJ2-1
CDR3aa: ASSEDFYNEQF

v_gene: TRBV6-4
j_gene: TRBJ2-7
CDR3aa: ASSEGDRGRPYEQY

v_gene: TRBV28
j_gene: TRBJ1-1
CDR3aa: ASSFQNTEAF

v_gene: TRBV6-5
j_gene: TRBJ2-1
CDR3aa: ASSSGTTSSYNEQF

v_gene: TRBV7-3
j_gene: TRBJ2-3
CDR3aa: ASSLGTSGRAQDTQY

v_gene: TRBV7-6
j_gene: TRBJ2-3
CDR3aa: ASSLLVDTQY

v_gene: TRBV5-1
j_gene: TRBJ2-4
CDR3aa: ASSPQGRENIQY

v_gene: TRBV18
j_gene: TRBJ1-1
CDR3aa: ASSPGRAMNTEAF

v_gene: TRBV6-5
j_gene: TRBJ2-7
CDR3aa: ASSYSTGATYEQY

v_gene: TRBV6-5
j_gene: TRBJ1-1
CDR3aa: ASSLDYRGNTEAF

v_gene: TRBV2
j_gene: TRBJ1-2
CDR3aa: ASGLNYGYT

v_gene: TRBV19
j_gene: TRBJ1-2
CDR3aa: ASSSRQGDTGYT

v_gene: TRBV11-2
j_gene: TRBJ2-1
CDR3aa: ASSLGGEQF

v_gene: TRBV7-9
j_gene: TRBJ2-3
CDR3aa: ASSRPAGSTDTQY

v_gene: TRBV5-1
j_gene: TRBJ2-1
CDR3aa: ASSTGLAGIGNEQF

v_gene: TRBV5-1
j_gene: TRBJ2-7
CDR3aa: ASSSRVEGPQY

v_gene: TRBV6-6
j_gene: TRBJ1-5
CDR3aa: ASSGYSNQPQH

v_gene: TRBV5-1
j_gene: TRBJ1-5
CDR3aa: ASSPGGNQPQH

v_gene: TRBV6-5
j_gene: TRBJ1-5
CDR3aa: ASSYTQGEQPQH

v_gene: TRBV6-5
j_gene: TRBJ1-1
CDR3aa: ASSRGGQGAPEAF

v_gene: TRBV9
j_gene: TRBJ2-3
CDR3aa: ASSVAFQGADTQY

v_gene: TRBV11-3
j_gene: TRBJ2-2
CDR3aa: ASSHHGQNTGELF

v_gene: TRBV6-1
j_gene: TRBJ2-1
CDR3aa: ASSEDTSGRPEQF

v_gene: TRBV30
j_gene: TRBJ1-2
CDR3aa: AWSPDRGLSGYT

v_gene: TRBV7-2
j_gene: TRBJ1-5
CDR3aa: ASTRDSNQPQH

v_gene: TRBV5-1
j_gene: TRBJ2-5
CDR3aa: ASSPAEGQGETQY

v_gene: TRBV29-1
j_gene: TRBJ2-7
CDR3aa: SVDKKGDSYEQY

v_gene: TRBV29-1
j_gene: TRBJ1-5
CDR3aa: SVGEGTGRQPQH

v_gene: TRBV19
j_gene: TRBJ1-2
CDR3aa: ASSLGLNIPYGYT

v_gene: TRBV27
j_gene: TRBJ1-2
CDR3aa: ASSTDRTRQNGYT

v_gene: TRBV7-2
j_gene: TRBJ1-2
CDR3aa: ASSSDRIWGYGYT

v_gene: TRBV20-1
j_gene: TRBJ2-1
CDR3aa: SAHSVNEQF

v_gene: TRBV2
j_gene: TRBJ1-5
CDR3aa: ASSARQTSNQPQH